Presented here are 9 T cell receptor beta chains from one specimen sequenced in a study of shared clonotypes between healthy human individuals. Repertoires were generated with immunoSEQ multiplex PCR, while TCRdb's copy carries only in-frame clones and drops some. The table records about 1 million clones, around 75% of them present only once. Sequencing was carried out using memory CD4+ T cells sorted from blood. Subset reported: CD45RA-negative fraction. The source of these receptors is a man between 18 and 29 years old in good health.

The chain recombines TRBV29-1 with TRBJ2-2; D possibly corresponds to TRBD1 (6 bases). From germline, CDR1 is SQVTM and CDR2 ANQGSEA. The CDR3 consists of 14 residues. Trimming removed 4 bases from V and 1 base from J, with 10 bases in between. CDR3 protein: CSVGWTENTGELFF. The CDR3 coding sequence is TGCAGCGTTGGGTGGACAGAGAACACCGGGGAGCTGTTTTTT.

The V call is TRBV11-3, the J call TRBJ1-1, with D unresolved. Germline V gives CDR1 SGHNT, CDR2 YENEEA. Trimming cost V 3 bases and J 6 bases, with 11 bases left between them. This CDR3 is built from 13 residues. Written as DNA, the CDR3 is TGTGCCAGCAGCTTCTTGGCAGCCGCTGAAGCTTTCTTT. Its protein product is CASSFLAAAEAFF. Full variable domain (rest looked up from reference TRBV11-3 and TRBJ1-1): EAGVVQSPRYKIIEKKQPVAFWCNPISGHNTLYWYLQNLGQGPELLIRYENEEAVDDSQLPKDRFSAERLKGVDSTLKIQPAELGDSAVYLCASSFLAAAEAFFGQGTRLTVV.

This clone was observed a single time. The chain has TRBV7-2 and TRBJ2-1; 7 bases align to TRBD1. V was clipped by 1 base and J by 10 bases; unmatched bases: 7. The CDR3 totals 14 residues. Germline V CDR1 and CDR2: SGHTA, FQGNSA. The CDR3 reads CASSLGQGRVEQFF. The CDR3 DNA is TGTGCCAGCAGCTTAGGACAGGGTAGGGTCGAGCAGTTCTTC.

CDR3 region: CASSLGDRENEKLFF. CDR3 DNA sequence: TGTGCCAGCAGCTTGGGGGACAGGGAAAATGAAAAACTGTTTTTT. The chain combines TRBV5-5 with TRBJ1-4, with 9 bases aligning to TRBD1. CDR3 length: 15 amino acids. Germline CDR1 SGHKS, CDR2 YYEKEE (reference sequence). The V and J ends lost 0 bases and 5 bases, in that order; junction bases with no gene match: 2.

The chain has TRBV7-2 and TRBJ1-6, with 7 bases matching TRBD1. This CDR3 is built from 16 residues. V was clipped by 5 bases and J by 9 bases; unmatched bases: 13. From germline, CDR1 is SGHTA and CDR2 FQGNSA. The CDR3 loop reads CASSIHRTGGGSPLHF. CDR3 DNA sequence: TGTGCCAGCAGCATCCATCGGACAGGTGGGGGTTCACCCCTCCACTTT.

CDR3 in amino acids: CASSARSGNQPQHF. In DNA form, the CDR3 reads TGTGCCAGCAGTGCCCGGAGTGGCAATCAGCCCCAGCATTTT. The rearrangement uses TRBV2 and TRBJ1-5, with D unclear. The V gene's germline CDR1 is SNHLY and CDR2 FYNNEI. V lost 4 bases, J lost 2 bases, and 9 bases lay in between. This CDR3 spans 14 amino acids. The whole variable domain, remainder taken from reference TRBV2 and TRBJ1-5, is EPEVTQTPSHQVTQMGQEVILRCVPISNHLYFYWYRQILGQKVEFLVSFYNNEISEKSEIFDDQFSVERPDGSNFTLKIRSTKLEDSAMYFCASSARSGNQPQHFGDGTRLSIL.

J is TRBJ2-6 and V is TRBV27; weak D call: TRBD1 (5 bases). The CDR3 covers 13 residues. Germline V lookup: CDR1 MNHEY, CDR2 SMNVEV (reference sequence). V lost 8 bases and J lost 3, with 8 bases in between. This CDR3 reads CASCRDGANVLTF. CDR3 in DNA: TGTGCCAGCTGCAGGGATGGGGCCAACGTCCTGACTTTC.

This chain links TRBV5-4 with TRBJ2-2; 9 nucleotides line up with TRBD1. After removal of 4 bases from V and 3 bases from J, the junction contained 7 bases not matched to a gene. The CDR3 spans 16 residues. Germline V gene lookup returns CDR1 SGHNT and CDR2 YYREEE (reference sequence). The CDR3 DNA reads TGTGCCAGCAGCACTCACAGGGGGCTAGACACCGGGGAGCTGTTTTTT. It translates to CASSTHRGLDTGELFF. The variable domain in full, completed from reference TRBV5-4 and TRBJ2-2, reads ETGVTQSPTHLIKTRGQQVTLRCSSQSGHNTVSWYQQALGQGPQFIFQYYREEENGRGNFPPRFSGLQFPNYSSELNVNALELDDSALYLCASSTHRGLDTGELFFGEGSRLTVL.

This clone occurred a few times. This chain joins TRBV7-2 and TRBJ2-1; 7 bases match TRBD2. The V gene's germline CDR1 is SGHTA and CDR2 FQGNSA. Trimming took 5 bases from V and 7 from J; bases not matched to a gene: 11. The CDR3 runs 15 residues. CDR3 sequence: CASSPTSQYRNEQFF. The CDR3 nucleotides read TGTGCCAGCAGCCCGACTAGCCAGTATCGTAATGAGCAGTTCTTC. Full variable domain (rest looked up from reference TRBV7-2 and TRBJ2-1): GAGVSQSPSNKVTEKGKDVELRCDPISGHTALYWYRQSLGQGLEFLIYFQGNSAPDKSGLPSDRFSAERTGGSVSTLTIQRTQQEDSAVYLCASSPTSQYRNEQFFGPGTRLTVL.